This TCR beta chain appears in the sequencing data of a study of regulatory T cells in long-lasting Graves disease. Study details: More than 5 years of antithyroid drugs with positive TSH receptor antibodies defined persistent Graves' disease.

Sequencing libraries for TCR beta were prepared with iRepertoire HTBI primers and Arm-PCR of CDR3 regions. MiXCR, applied by TCRdb to the multiplex PCR reads, yields one record per CDR3 protein. In the table there are hundreds of thousands of distinct CDR3 sequences, more than 20% of which are singletons. Time point meaning: persistent/refractory GD, antithyroid drugs over 5 years with positive TRAb. After RNA was extracted from PBMCs, the TCR library was made from it. Graves' disease diagnosis followed American Thyroid Association guidelines. This clonotype originated in a female donor with Graves disease. The source material was peripheral blood mononuclear cells (PBMCs), sampled when the disease was refractory, from a patient treated with antithyroid drugs.

CDR3 residues: CASTGTDTTDTQYF. Written as DNA, the CDR3 is TGTGCCAGCACGGGGACAGATACCACAGATACGCAGTATTTT. The chain recombines TRBV6-1 with TRBJ2-3; 7 nucleotides align to TRBD1. CDR1 MNHNS and CDR2 SASEGT come from the germline V gene. V dropped 7 bases and J dropped 2; count of bases not matched to a gene: 6. This CDR3 region has 14 residues.